The 2 T cell receptor beta chains listed next were all sequenced from one sample in a study of spatial heterogeneity in lung cancer (dated by TCRdb to the late 2010s). Library generation was performed with 5' RACE. Sequencing relied on a NextSeq 500. TCRdb applied fastp at Q25 and MiXCR to the public reads, then kept only in-frame beta chains. Every CDR3 protein is listed once, alongside the most common genes and DNA of its rows. The sample has about 11,000 distinct CDR3 sequences on record, around 3.9% of them singletons. In total, the top ten clones hold more than 6.5% of the sample. The time point label, read with the paper, signifies: sample taken at primary tumor resection. Without any cell sorting, TCR sequencing was performed on whole RNA extracted either from tumor and nontumor lung tissue or from cryopreserved PBMC samples. This specimen consisted of normal lung tissue next to the tumor, obtained at surgery. Receptor source: a male donor with early-stage non-small cell lung cancer.

Relative to its sample, this clonotype is medium-sized. The library was designed around alpha chains, so this beta chain is a stray read whose abundance carries little weight. The V gene is TRBV7-8, the J gene TRBJ2-1, with D uncertain. V shed 1 base and J shed 8 bases, with 15 bases lying between them. The germline V gene has CDR1 SGHVS and CDR2 FQNEAQ. The CDR3 has 15 amino acids. CDR3 sequence reads: CASSLEPSVGYEQFF. The CDR3 DNA is TGTGCCAGCAGCTTAGAGCCTAGTGTGGGCTATGAGCAGTTCTTC. Filled out from reference TRBV7-8 and TRBJ2-1, the complete variable domain reads GAGVSQSPRYKVAKRGQDVALRCDPISGHVSLFWYQQALGQGPEFLTYFQNEAQLDKSGLPSDRFFAERPEGSVSTLKIQRTQQEDSAVYLCASSLEPSVGYEQFFGPGTRLTVL.

In its sample, this clonotype was seen a few times. Because this beta chain is a stray read in a library intended to capture alpha chains, its abundance should not be given much weight. The chain joins TRBV5-5 to TRBJ1-1, with unresolved D. The germline V and J ends were trimmed by 3 bases and 7 bases, with 13 bases remaining between them. Germline V gene sequence: CDR1 SGHKS, CDR2 YYEKEE (reference sequence). The CDR3 covers 13 residues. The CDR3 loop reads CASSWGTLLEAFF. The CDR3 DNA reads TGTGCCAGCAGCTGGGGTACGCTACTTGAAGCTTTCTTT.